These T cell receptor beta chains were read from a single sample in a study of blood T cell repertoires in COVID-19. This table comes from immunoSEQ multiplex PCR, and its TCRdb copy is limited to in-frame clones, with some not included. The sample holds just over 150,000 clones, around 92% seen once. Sequences were obtained from peripheral blood. The origin of the receptors is a young man with COVID-19, enrolled during active disease. The CDR3 runs from the conserved cysteine through the conserved F or W. A D gene is named only where the DNA matches it firmly. Size values are once, few and many counts, or a class for expanded clones, and some rows have none.

size	V	D	J	CDR3	DNA
-	TRBV4-2	TRBD1	TRBJ1-5	CASSQGQGVHQPQHF	TGTGCCAGCAGCCAAGGGCAGGGGGTTCATCAGCCCCAGCATTTT
-	TRBV29-1	TRBD1	TRBJ1-1	CSVIQTGGQNTEAFF	TGCAGCGTTATTCAGACAGGGGGCCAGAACACTGAAGCTTTCTTT
-	TRBV7-9	-	TRBJ2-1	CASSLAPGNEQFF	TGTGCCAGCAGCTTAGCCCCAGGGAATGAGCAGTTCTTC
-	TRBV7-2	-	TRBJ2-1	CASSLVSGGNEQFF	TGTGCCAGCAGCTTAGTGTCGGGCGGGAATGAGCAGTTCTTC
-	TRBV7-2	-	TRBJ2-2	CASSFTRMSGELFF	TGTGCCAGCAGCTTTACCCGTATGAGCGGGGAGCTGTTTTTT
-	TRBV2	TRBD1	TRBJ1-5	CASRLGTDSNQPQHF	TGTGCCAGCAGACTAGGGACAGATAGCAATCAGCCCCAGCATTTT
-	TRBV5-5	TRBD1	TRBJ2-3	CASSLGQGAMTDTQYF	TGTGCCAGCAGCTTAGGGCAGGGGGCGATGACAGATACGCAGTATTTT
-	TRBV2	-	TRBJ2-5	CASSMARTQETQYF	TGTGCCAGCAGTATGGCTAGAACCCAAGAGACCCAGTACTTC
-	TRBV10-2	-	TRBJ1-4	CASSLTSAGEKLFF	TGCGCCAGCAGCCTGACATCAGCCGGTGAAAAACTGTTTTTT
-	TRBV18	TRBD2	TRBJ2-4	CASSPVAGEGTKNIQYF	TGTGCCAGCTCACCAGTGGCGGGGGAGGGAACCAAAAACATTCAGTACTTC
once	TRBV6-6	TRBD2	TRBJ2-7	CASSLLGGGTGDYEQYF	TGTGCCAGCAGTCTTTTGGGGGGGGGTACAGGAGATTACGAGCAGTACTTC
-	TRBV30	-	TRBJ1-5	CAWSGGYSNQPQHF	TGTGCCTGGAGTGGAGGTTATAGCAATCAGCCCCAGCATTTT
-	TRBV28	TRBD1	TRBJ1-4	CASSPPGQGGEKLFF	TGTGCCAGCAGTCCCCCCGGACAGGGGGGAGAAAAACTGTTTTTT
few	TRBV7-6	-	TRBJ1-6	CASSPEAGYWSPLHF	TGTGCCAGCAGCCCAGAAGCGGGGTATTGGTCACCCCTCCACTTT
-	TRBV28	-	TRBJ2-2	CASSFKRNRAGELFF	TGTGCCAGCAGTTTCAAGAGGAACAGGGCCGGGGAGCTGTTTTTT
-	TRBV19	TRBD2	TRBJ2-3	CASSTSRTSGGTDTQYF	TGTGCCAGTAGTACTTCACGGACTAGCGGGGGGACAGATACGCAGTATTTT
once	TRBV27	TRBD1	TRBJ2-1	CASSLEGGAYNEQFF	TGTGCCAGCAGTTTAGAAGGGGGCGCCTACAATGAGCAGTTCTTC
-	TRBV9	-	TRBJ1-5	CASSVEGHTNQPQHF	TGTGCCAGCAGCGTAGAGGGACATACTAATCAGCCCCAGCATTTT
once	TRBV7-2	-	TRBJ1-2	CASSLEPGNYGYTF	TGTGCCAGCAGCTTAGAGCCAGGGAACTATGGCTACACCTTC
-	TRBV5-4	-	TRBJ1-6	CASSLLAGRGSYNSPLHF	TGTGCCAGCAGCTTGTTGGCAGGGCGCGGCTCCTATAATTCACCCCTCCACTTT
-	TRBV11-3	-	TRBJ1-1	CASSLVTAGGQRMNTEAFF	TGTGCCAGCAGCTTGGTCACAGCGGGGGGACAAAGGATGAACACTGAAGCTTTCTTT
once	TRBV6-5	-	TRBJ1-6	CASSHDSDYAPLHF	TGTGCCAGCTCACATGACAGTGATTATGCACCCCTCCACTTT
-	TRBV30	-	TRBJ2-5	CAWRSEETQYF	TGTGCCTGGAGATCGGAGGAGACCCAGTACTTC